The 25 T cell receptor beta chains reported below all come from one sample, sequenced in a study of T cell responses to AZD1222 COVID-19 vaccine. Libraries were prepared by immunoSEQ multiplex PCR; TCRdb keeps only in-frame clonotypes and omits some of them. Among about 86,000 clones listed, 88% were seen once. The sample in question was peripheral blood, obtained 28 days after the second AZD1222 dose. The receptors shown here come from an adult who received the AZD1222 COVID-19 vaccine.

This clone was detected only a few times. This CDR3 reads CASSLKEQFF. CDR3 DNA: TGTGCCAGCAGCTTGAAGGAGCAGTTCTTC. V is TRBV5-8 and J is TRBJ2-1; D remains ambiguous. This CDR3 contains 10 residues. The V and J ends lost 1 base and 10 bases respectively, with 3 bases between them. Germline V gene lookup returns CDR1 SGHTS and CDR2 YDEGEE. The full variable domain, completed using reference TRBV5-8 and TRBJ2-1, is EAGVTQSPTHLIKTRGQQATLRCSPISGHTSVYWYQQALGLGLQFLLWYDEGEERNRGNFPPRFSGRQFPNYSSELNVNALELEDSALYLCASSLKEQFFGPGTRLTVL.

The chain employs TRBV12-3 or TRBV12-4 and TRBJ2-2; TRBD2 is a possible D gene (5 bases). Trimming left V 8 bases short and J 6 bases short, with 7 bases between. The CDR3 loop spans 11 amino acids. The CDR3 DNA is TGTGCCAGCGCGGGTCCCGGGGAGCTGTTTTTT. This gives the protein CASAGPGELFF.

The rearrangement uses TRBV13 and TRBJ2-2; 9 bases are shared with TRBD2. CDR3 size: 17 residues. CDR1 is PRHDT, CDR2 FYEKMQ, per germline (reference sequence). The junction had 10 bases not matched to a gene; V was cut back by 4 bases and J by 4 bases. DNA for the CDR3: TGTGCCAGCAGCTACGGGACTAGCATTGAAGGCACCGGGGAGCTGTTTTTT. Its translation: CASSYGTSIEGTGELFF.

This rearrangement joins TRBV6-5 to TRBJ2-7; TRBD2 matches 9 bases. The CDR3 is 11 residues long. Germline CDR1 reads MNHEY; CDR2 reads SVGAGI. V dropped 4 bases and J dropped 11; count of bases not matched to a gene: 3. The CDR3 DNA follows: TGTGCCAGCAGTTTAGCGGGAGTGGAGTACTTC. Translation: CASSLAGVEYF.

The CDR3 DNA is TGTGCCTGGAGTAGGCTAGCGGGAGGTACCTACAATGAGCAGTTCTTC. It is translated as CAWSRLAGGTYNEQFF. This chain joins TRBV30 and TRBJ2-1; TRBD2 aligns across 11 bases. Looked up from germline, CDR1 is GTSNPN and CDR2 is SVGIG (reference sequence). This CDR3 has 16 residues. V was clipped by 2 bases and J by 2 bases; unmatched bases: 5.

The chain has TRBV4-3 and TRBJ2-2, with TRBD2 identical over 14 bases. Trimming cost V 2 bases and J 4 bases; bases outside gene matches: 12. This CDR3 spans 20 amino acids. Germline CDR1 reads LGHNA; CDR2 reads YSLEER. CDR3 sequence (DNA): TGCGCCAGCAGCCAACAATCGTTGGGACTAGCGGGAGTTGGCACCGGGGAGCTGTTTTTT. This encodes CASSQQSLGLAGVGTGELFF.

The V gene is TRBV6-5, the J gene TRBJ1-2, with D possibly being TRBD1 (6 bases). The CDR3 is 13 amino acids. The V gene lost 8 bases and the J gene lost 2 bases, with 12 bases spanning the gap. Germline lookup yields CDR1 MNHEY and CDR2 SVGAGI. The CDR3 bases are TGTGCCAGCGCCGGGACACCCAACTATGGCTACACCTTC. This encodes CASAGTPNYGYTF.

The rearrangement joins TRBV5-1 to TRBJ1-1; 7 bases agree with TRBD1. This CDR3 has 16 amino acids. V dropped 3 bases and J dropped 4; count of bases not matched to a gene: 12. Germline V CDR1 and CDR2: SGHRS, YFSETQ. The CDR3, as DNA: TGCGCCAGCAGCTCGCCCCGAGGGGGCAGCTCCACTGAAGCTTTCTTT. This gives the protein CASSSPRGGSSTEAFF.

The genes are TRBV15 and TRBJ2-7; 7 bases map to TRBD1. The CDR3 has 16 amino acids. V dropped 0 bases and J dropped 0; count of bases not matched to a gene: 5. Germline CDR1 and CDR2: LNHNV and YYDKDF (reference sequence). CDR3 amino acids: CATSRDLGDSSYEQYF. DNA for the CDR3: TGTGCCACCAGCAGAGATCTCGGGGACAGCTCCTACGAGCAGTACTTC.

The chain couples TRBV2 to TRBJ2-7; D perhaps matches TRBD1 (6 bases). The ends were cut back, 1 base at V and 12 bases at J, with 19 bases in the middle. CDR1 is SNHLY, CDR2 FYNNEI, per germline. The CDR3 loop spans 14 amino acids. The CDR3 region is CASSEEGQYLKLYF. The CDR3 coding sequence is TGTGCCAGCAGTGAAGAAGGACAGTACCTGAAATTGTACTTC.

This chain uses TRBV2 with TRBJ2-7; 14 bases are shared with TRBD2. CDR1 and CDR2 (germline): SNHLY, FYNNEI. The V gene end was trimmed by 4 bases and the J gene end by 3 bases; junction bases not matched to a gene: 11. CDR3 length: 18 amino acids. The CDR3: CASSGMLTSGREIYEQYF. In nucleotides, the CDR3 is TGTGCCAGCAGTGGGATGTTGACTAGCGGGAGGGAAATCTACGAGCAGTACTTC.

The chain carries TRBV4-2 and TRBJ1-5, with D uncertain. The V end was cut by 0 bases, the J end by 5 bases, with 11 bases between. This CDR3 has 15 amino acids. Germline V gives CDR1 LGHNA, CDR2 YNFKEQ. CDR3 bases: TGTGCCAGCAGCCAAGATCGGCTGCGAGATCAGCCCCAGCATTTT. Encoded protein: CASSQDRLRDQPQHF.

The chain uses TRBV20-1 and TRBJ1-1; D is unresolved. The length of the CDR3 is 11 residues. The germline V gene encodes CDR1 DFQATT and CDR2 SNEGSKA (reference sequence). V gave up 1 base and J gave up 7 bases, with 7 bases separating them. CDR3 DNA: TGCAGTGCTAGAGGCGGCAGTGAAGCTTTCTTT. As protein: CSARGGSEAFF.

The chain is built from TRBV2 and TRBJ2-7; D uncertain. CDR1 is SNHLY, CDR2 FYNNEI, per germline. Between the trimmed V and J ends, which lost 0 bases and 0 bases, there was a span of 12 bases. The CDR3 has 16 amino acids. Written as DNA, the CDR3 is TGTGCCAGCAGTGAAGCGCTTGGGCTGACCTCCTACGAGCAGTACTTC. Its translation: CASSEALGLTSYEQYF.

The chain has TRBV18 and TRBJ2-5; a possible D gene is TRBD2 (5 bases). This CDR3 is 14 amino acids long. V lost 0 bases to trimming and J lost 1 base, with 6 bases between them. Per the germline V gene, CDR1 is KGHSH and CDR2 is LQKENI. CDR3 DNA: TGTGCCAGCTCACCACCGGAGGTCCAAGAGACCCAGTACTTC. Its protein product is CASSPPEVQETQYF.

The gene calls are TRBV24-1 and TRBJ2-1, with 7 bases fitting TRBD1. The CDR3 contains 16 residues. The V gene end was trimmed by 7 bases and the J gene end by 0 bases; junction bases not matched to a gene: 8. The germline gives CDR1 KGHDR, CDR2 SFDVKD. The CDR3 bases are TGTGCCACCAGGGCAGGACAGGCCGCCTCCTACAATGAGCAGTTCTTC. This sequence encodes CATRAGQAASYNEQFF.

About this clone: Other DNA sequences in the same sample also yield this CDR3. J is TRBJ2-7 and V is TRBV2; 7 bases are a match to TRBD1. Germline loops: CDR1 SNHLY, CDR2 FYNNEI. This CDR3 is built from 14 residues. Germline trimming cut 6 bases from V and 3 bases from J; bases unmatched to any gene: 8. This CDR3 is CASSEQGEYYEQYF. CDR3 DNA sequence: TGTGCCAGCAGCGAGCAGGGGGAATACTACGAGCAGTACTTC. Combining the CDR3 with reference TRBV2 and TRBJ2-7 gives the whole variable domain EPEVTQTPSHQVTQMGQEVILRCVPISNHLYFYWYRQILGQKVEFLVSFYNNEISEKSEIFDDQFSVERPDGSNFTLKIRSTKLEDSAMYFCASSEQGEYYEQYFGPGTRLTVT.

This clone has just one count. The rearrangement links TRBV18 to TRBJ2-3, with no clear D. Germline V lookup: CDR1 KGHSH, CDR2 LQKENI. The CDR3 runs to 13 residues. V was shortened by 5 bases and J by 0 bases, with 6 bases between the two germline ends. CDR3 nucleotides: TGTGCCAGCTCATCTCCTAGCACAGATACGCAGTATTTT. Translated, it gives CASSSPSTDTQYF.

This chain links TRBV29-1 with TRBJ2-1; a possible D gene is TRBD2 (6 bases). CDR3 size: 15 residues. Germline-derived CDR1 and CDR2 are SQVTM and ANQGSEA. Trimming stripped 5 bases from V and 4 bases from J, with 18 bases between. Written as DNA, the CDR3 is TGCAGCGTTCTTTCGGGGACGGGAGCTTACAATGAGCAGTTCTTC. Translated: CSVLSGTGAYNEQFF.

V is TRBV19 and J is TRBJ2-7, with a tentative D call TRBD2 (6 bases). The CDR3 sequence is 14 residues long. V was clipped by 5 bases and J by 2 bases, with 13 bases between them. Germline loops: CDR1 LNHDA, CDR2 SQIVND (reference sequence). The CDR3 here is CASSFLIAAYEQYF. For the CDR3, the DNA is TGTGCCAGTAGTTTCCTTATAGCGGCCTACGAGCAGTACTTC.

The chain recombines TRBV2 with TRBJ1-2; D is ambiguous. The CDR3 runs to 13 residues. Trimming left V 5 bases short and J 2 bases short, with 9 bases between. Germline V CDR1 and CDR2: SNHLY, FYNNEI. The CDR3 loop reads CASSPTVNYGYTF. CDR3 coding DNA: TGTGCCAGCAGTCCCACAGTAAACTATGGCTACACCTTC.

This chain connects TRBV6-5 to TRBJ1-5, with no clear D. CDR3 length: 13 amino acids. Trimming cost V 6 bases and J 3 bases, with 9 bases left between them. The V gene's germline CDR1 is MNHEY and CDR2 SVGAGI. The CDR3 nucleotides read TGTGCCAGCAGAATGCAGACCAATCAGCCCCAGCATTTT. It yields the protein CASRMQTNQPQHF.

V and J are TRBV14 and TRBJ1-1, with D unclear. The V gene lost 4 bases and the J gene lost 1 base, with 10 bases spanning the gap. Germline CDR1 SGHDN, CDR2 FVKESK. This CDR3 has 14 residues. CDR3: CASSRVWGNTEAFF. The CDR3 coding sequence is TGTGCCAGCAGCCGTGTATGGGGGAACACTGAAGCTTTCTTT.

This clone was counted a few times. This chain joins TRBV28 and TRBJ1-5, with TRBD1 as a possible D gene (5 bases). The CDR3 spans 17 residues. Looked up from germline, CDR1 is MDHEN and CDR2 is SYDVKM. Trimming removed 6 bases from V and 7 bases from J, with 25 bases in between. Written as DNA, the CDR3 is TGTGCCAGCAGATTCAACCGGGACCACGGATCCTCCCAGCCCCAGCATTTT. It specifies CASRFNRDHGSSQPQHF.

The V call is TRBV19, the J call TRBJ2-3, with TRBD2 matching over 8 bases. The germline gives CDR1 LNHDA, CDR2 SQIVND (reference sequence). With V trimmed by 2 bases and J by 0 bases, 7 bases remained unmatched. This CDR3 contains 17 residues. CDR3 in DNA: TGTGCCAGTAGTATATGGAAGACTAGCGAGAGCACAGATACGCAGTATTTT. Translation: CASSIWKTSESTDTQYF. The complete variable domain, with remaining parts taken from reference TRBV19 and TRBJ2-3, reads DGGITQSPKYLFRKEGQNVTLSCEQNLNHDAMYWYRQDPGQGLRLIYYSQIVNDFQKGDIAEGYSVSREKKESFPLTVTSAQKNPTAFYLCASSIWKTSESTDTQYFGPGTRLTVL.